Listed here are 23 T cell receptor beta chains from one sample, sequenced in a study of long-term antiretroviral therapy in people with HIV. immunoSEQ v3.0 was run at survey level. Only in-frame clones appear in the TCRdb table, and some are missing; sequencing was by immunoSEQ multiplex PCR. The table includes about 20,000 clones, 87% detected once. Material: unsorted PBMCs, obtained 2.1 years after starting antiretroviral therapy. The receptors shown here come from a man aged 18 to 30 with HIV.

The chain combines TRBV11-3 with TRBJ2-3; a possible D gene is TRBD1 (6 bases). The V gene's germline CDR1 is SGHNT and CDR2 YENEEA. CDR3 length: 16 residues. The V gene lost 2 bases and the J gene lost 4 bases, with 16 bases spanning the gap. DNA of the CDR3: TGTGCCAGCAGCTTAAACAGGGCCTTTGGGGCAGATACGCAGTATTTT. This gives the protein CASSLNRAFGADTQYF.

The V and J genes are TRBV6-5 and TRBJ1-1; D is perhaps TRBD1 (5 bases). The germline gives CDR1 MNHEY, CDR2 SVGAGI. This CDR3 is built from 10 residues. The V gene lost 8 bases and the J gene lost 6 bases, with 7 bases spanning the gap. DNA of the CDR3: TGTGCCAGCGGGGCAGCTGAAGCTTTCTTT. Translated, it gives CASGAAEAFF.

The chain has TRBV2 and TRBJ2-7; either TRBD1 or TRBD2 may supply D (6 bases each). V was trimmed by 3 bases and J by 7 bases, leaving 19 bases between them. CDR1 is SNHLY, CDR2 FYNNEI, per germline. The CDR3 spans 15 residues. In nucleotides, the CDR3 is TGTGCCAGCAGTGAGGCGTCTGGGGTAGGGGGGGAGCAGTACTTC. Encoded protein: CASSEASGVGGEQYF.

The CDR3 DNA follows: TGTGCCAGCCGGCAGGGGGCGGGACAGGGCGGCGGGGGCTATGGCTACACCTTC. Its protein product is CASRQGAGQGGGGYGYTF. The chain carries TRBV21-1 and TRBJ1-2; the table's D call TRBD1 went unverified against the DNA. TRBV21-1 is a pseudogene. The CDR3 is 18 amino acids.

This clone has only one observation. This chain connects TRBV9 to TRBJ1-1; D is possibly TRBD1 (6 bases). This CDR3 spans 13 amino acids. The germline CDR1 and CDR2 sequences are SGDLS and YYNGEE. Trimming left V 0 bases short and J 6 bases short, with 9 bases between. The CDR3 region has the DNA TGTGCCAGCAGCGTAGGGACAGCCTCTGAAGCTTTCTTT. The encoded protein is CASSVGTASEAFF.

The chain couples TRBV7-2 to TRBJ1-1; the D is unclear. Germline V gene data show CDR1 as SGHTA and CDR2 as FQGNSA. V dropped 2 bases and J dropped 1 base, with 8 bases sitting between them. The CDR3 has 14 amino acids. The CDR3 DNA follows: TGTGCCAGCAGCTTATCTCGGCGGAACACTGAAGCTTTCTTT. As protein: CASSLSRRNTEAFF. The full variable domain, with the rest looked up from reference TRBV7-2 and TRBJ1-1, is GAGVSQSPSNKVTEKGKDVELRCDPISGHTALYWYRQSLGQGLEFLIYFQGNSAPDKSGLPSDRFSAERTGGSVSTLTIQRTQQEDSAVYLCASSLSRRNTEAFFGQGTRLTVV.

V is TRBV6-5 and J is TRBJ1-4, with D hard to call. The V end was cut by 6 bases, the J end by 8 bases, with 16 bases between. The germline V gene has CDR1 MNHEY and CDR2 SVGAGI. This CDR3 is built from 14 residues. CDR3 loop: CASSMTTRHEKLFF. As DNA, the CDR3 is TGTGCCAGCAGCATGACAACTAGACACGAAAAACTGTTTTTT.

The CDR3 sequence is CASNRDKDQPQHF. CDR3 coding DNA: TGTGCCAGCAATCGGGACAAAGATCAGCCCCAGCATTTT. The chain employs TRBV19 and TRBJ1-5; D is possibly TRBD1 (6 bases). The germline V gene has CDR1 LNHDA and CDR2 SQIVND (reference sequence). There are 13 residues in the CDR3. Trimming took 9 bases from V and 5 from J, leaving 14 bases between them.

V and J are TRBV18 and TRBJ1-5; TRBD1 aligns across 7 bases. V shed 4 bases and J 0 bases; nucleotides not matched to a gene: 9. Per germline, CDR1 KGHSH and CDR2 LQKENI. The CDR3 is 17 amino acids. CDR3 region: CASSRETGTDSNQPQHF. CDR3 nucleotides: TGTGCCAGCTCACGAGAGACAGGGACAGATAGCAATCAGCCCCAGCATTTT.

This clone was picked up one time. The CDR3 loop reads CASSIEGSIPTEAFF. The CDR3, as DNA: TGTGCCAGTAGTATAGAGGGCAGTATCCCGACTGAAGCTTTCTTT. The chain has TRBV19 and TRBJ1-1; unclear D gene. The germline CDR1 and CDR2 sequences are LNHDA and SQIVND (reference sequence). The CDR3 is 15 residues long. Trimming took 0 bases from V and 5 from J, leaving 13 bases between them. Together with reference TRBV19 and TRBJ1-1, the CDR3 gives the full variable domain: DGGITQSPKYLFRKEGQNVTLSCEQNLNHDAMYWYRQDPGQGLRLIYYSQIVNDFQKGDIAEGYSVSREKKESFPLTVTSAQKNPTAFYLCASSIEGSIPTEAFFGQGTRLTVV.

This chain uses TRBV4-1 with TRBJ2-1; 11 bases are shared with TRBD2. CDR3 size: 16 residues. CDR1 and CDR2 (germline): MGHRA, YSYEKL. V gave up 2 bases and J gave up 8 bases; unmatched junction bases: 8. As DNA, the CDR3 is TGCGCCAGCAGCCAACAACTAGCGGGAGTACTCTATGAGCAGTTCTTC. Amino acid sequence: CASSQQLAGVLYEQFF.

The chain employs TRBV4-1 and TRBJ2-1; the match to TRBD1 covers 11 bases. V shed 7 bases and J 3 bases; nucleotides not matched to a gene: 5. The germline V gene has CDR1 MGHRA and CDR2 YSYEKL. This CDR3 region has 15 residues. The CDR3 is CASTRGTGGYNEQFF. The DNA for the CDR3 is TGCGCCAGCACACGAGGGACAGGGGGCTACAATGAGCAGTTCTTC.

The J gene is TRBJ1-5, the V gene TRBV4-3; D gene unclear. Germline CDR1 reads LGHNA; CDR2 reads YSLEER. The CDR3 covers 16 residues. Trimming pared 1 base from V and 7 bases from J, leaving 17 bases between. The CDR3 DNA follows: TGCGCCAGCAGCCAAGGGGGAGGACCTGGGGAACAGCCCCAGCATTTT. The encoded protein is CASSQGGGPGEQPQHF.

The chain joins TRBV20-1 to TRBJ2-1, with unresolved D. This CDR3 contains 11 residues. Trimming took 2 bases from V and 4 from J, leaving 3 bases between them. Germline lookup yields CDR1 DFQATT and CDR2 SNEGSKA (reference sequence). CDR3 DNA: TGCAGTGCTAGACGTTACAATGAGCAGTTCTTC. This encodes CSARRYNEQFF.

The chain links TRBV21-1 to TRBJ1-1; the D call TRBD1 from the table was never checked on the DNA. TRBV21-1 represents a pseudogene. The CDR3 consists of 15 residues. For the CDR3, the DNA is TGTGCCAGCAGCAACAGCGACAGACCGAAGTCTGAAGCTTTCTTT. It encodes CASSNSDRPKSEAFF.

This clone was detected once. The chain uses TRBV27 and TRBJ2-2, with no clear D. The CDR3 spans 17 residues. Per germline, CDR1 MNHEY and CDR2 SMNVEV (reference sequence). Trimming cost V 0 bases and J 7 bases, with 18 bases left between them. The CDR3 is CASSLSNPMRLLGELFF. In DNA, the CDR3 is TGTGCCAGCAGTTTATCGAATCCGATGCGTCTTCTCGGGGAGCTGTTTTTT.

The chain joins TRBV9 to TRBJ1-2; no definite D call. V lost 7 bases, J lost 5 bases, and 9 bases lay in between. Germline CDR1 is SGDLS and CDR2 is YYNGEE. This CDR3 is built from 11 residues. For the CDR3, the DNA is TGTGCCAGCTCGCCGGGGTATGGCTACACCTTC. This translates into CASSPGYGYTF.

The gene calls are TRBV4-3 and TRBJ2-2; 7 bases fit TRBD1. This CDR3 is built from 14 residues. V shed 4 bases, J shed 4 bases, and the junction held 3 bases outside the gene matches. Germline assignment: CDR1 LGHNA and CDR2 YSLEER. Here the CDR3 DNA reads TGCGCCAGCAGCCTAGGACAGGCCACCGGGGAGCTGTTTTTT. It specifies CASSLGQATGELFF.

This clone was recorded a few times. V is TRBV7-9 and J is TRBJ2-7; D uncertain. Trimming removed 0 bases from V and 6 bases from J, with 9 bases in between. Germline V gene lookup returns CDR1 SEHNR and CDR2 FQNEAQ (reference sequence). This CDR3 spans 13 amino acids. The CDR3 DNA reads TGTGCCAGCAGCTTAGCTCAAGGGCGCGAGCAGTACTTC. Its protein product is CASSLAQGREQYF.

This clone was seen only once. V usage is TRBV27 and J usage is TRBJ2-6; possibly TRBD1 for D (6 bases). This CDR3 spans 18 amino acids. The V end lost 5 bases, the J end lost 0 bases, and 17 bases lay between the germline ends. Germline CDR1 MNHEY, CDR2 SMNVEV (reference sequence). The CDR3 spells CASSLRTGKNSGANVLTF. CDR3 nucleotides: TGTGCCAGCAGTCTACGAACAGGGAAGAACTCTGGGGCCAACGTCCTGACTTTC.

This rearrangement joins TRBV29-1 to TRBJ1-2, with D possibly being TRBD1 (5 bases). The V and J ends lost 0 bases and 7 bases respectively, with 12 bases between them. The CDR3 consists of 13 residues. Germline values: CDR1 SQVTM, CDR2 ANQGSEA. CDR3 in DNA: TGCAGCGTTGAAGATCACGGGCAGGGTGGCTACACCTTC. Its translation: CSVEDHGQGGYTF.

The rearrangement links TRBV9 to TRBJ1-5; maybe TRBD1 (6 bases). The germline CDR1 and CDR2 sequences are SGDLS and YYNGEE. The CDR3 spans 18 residues. The ends were cut back, 6 bases at V and 7 bases at J, with 29 bases in the middle. The CDR3 reads CASIPPCFEGEDRQPQHF. In DNA form, the CDR3 reads TGTGCCAGCATTCCCCCCTGTTTCGAGGGGGAAGATAGGCAGCCCCAGCATTTT.

The gene calls are TRBV15 and TRBJ2-5, with 10 bases that match TRBD2. The CDR3 extends over 15 amino acids. Germline V gives CDR1 LNHNV, CDR2 YYDKDF (reference sequence). The junction had 9 bases not matched to a gene; V was cut back by 2 bases and J by 9 bases. For the CDR3, the DNA is TGTGCCACCAGCAGATCTAGCGGGGGTTATGTGGCCCAGTACTTC. This translates into CATSRSSGGYVAQYF.